This T cell receptor (beta chain) was recorded in a study of regulatory T cells in long-lasting Graves disease. This clonotype was seen a few times. Looked up from germline, CDR1 is KGHSH and CDR2 is LQKENI. The CDR3 contains 15 residues. J gave up 6 bases and V 0 bases, and 6 bases lay outside the gene matches. Sequencing libraries for TCR beta were prepared with iRepertoire HTBI primers and Arm-PCR of CDR3 regions. TCRdb processed the multiplex PCR reads anew with MiXCR; each CDR3 protein has one entry. Of 600,000 to 800,000 distinct CDR3 sequences listed, approximately 31% are singletons. Regarding time point: persistent/refractory GD, antithyroid drugs over 5 years with positive TRAb. Generation of the TCR library employed RNA extracted from PBMCs.

Sequencing used peripheral blood mononuclear cells (PBMCs), obtained when the disease was refractory, from a patient treated with antithyroid drugs. This clonotype was sampled from a female donor with Graves disease. The rearrangement links TRBV18 to TRBJ1-1; 8 nucleotides match TRBD1. The CDR3, as DNA: TGTGCCAGCTCACCACCGACAGGGGAGTTCGCTGAAGCTTTCTTT. Encoded protein: CASSPPTGEFAEAFF.